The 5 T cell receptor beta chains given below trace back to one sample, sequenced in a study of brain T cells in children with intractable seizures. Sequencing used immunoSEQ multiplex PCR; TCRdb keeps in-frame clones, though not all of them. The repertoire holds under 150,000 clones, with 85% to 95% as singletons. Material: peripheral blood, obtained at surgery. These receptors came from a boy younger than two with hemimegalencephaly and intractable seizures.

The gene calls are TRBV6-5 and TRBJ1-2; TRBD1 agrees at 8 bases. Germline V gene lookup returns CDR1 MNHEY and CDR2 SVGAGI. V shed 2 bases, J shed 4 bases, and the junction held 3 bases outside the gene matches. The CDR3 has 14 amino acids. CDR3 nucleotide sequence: TGTGCCAGCAGTTACGGGGGGACAGGCTATGGCTACACCTTC. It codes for CASSYGGTGYGYTF.

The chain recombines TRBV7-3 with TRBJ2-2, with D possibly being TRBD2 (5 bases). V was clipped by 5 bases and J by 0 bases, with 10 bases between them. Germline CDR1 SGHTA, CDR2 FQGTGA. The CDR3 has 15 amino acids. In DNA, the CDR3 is TGTGCCAGCAGCAGTAGCGACCCGAACACCGGGGAGCTGTTTTTT. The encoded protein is CASSSSDPNTGELFF.

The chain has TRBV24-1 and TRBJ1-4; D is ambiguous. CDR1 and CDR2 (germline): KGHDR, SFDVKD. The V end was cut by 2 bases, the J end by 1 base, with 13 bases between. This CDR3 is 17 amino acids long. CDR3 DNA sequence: TGTGCCACCAGTGATTCCCCGCCGGTCGGAACTAATGAAAAACTGTTTTTT. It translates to CATSDSPPVGTNEKLFF.

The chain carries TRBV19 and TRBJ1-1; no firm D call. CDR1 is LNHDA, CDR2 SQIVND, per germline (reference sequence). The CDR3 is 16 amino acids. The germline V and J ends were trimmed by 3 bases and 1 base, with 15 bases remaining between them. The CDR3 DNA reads TGTGCCAGTAGTATTTTGAAGAGTCCGCAGAACACTGAAGCTTTCTTT. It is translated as CASSILKSPQNTEAFF. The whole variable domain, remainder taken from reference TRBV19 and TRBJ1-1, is DGGITQSPKYLFRKEGQNVTLSCEQNLNHDAMYWYRQDPGQGLRLIYYSQIVNDFQKGDIAEGYSVSREKKESFPLTVTSAQKNPTAFYLCASSILKSPQNTEAFFGQGTRLTVV.

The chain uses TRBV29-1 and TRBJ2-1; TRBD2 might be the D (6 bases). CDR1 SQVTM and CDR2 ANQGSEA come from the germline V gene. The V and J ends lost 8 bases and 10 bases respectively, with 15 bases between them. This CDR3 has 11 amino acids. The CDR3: CSTQRGGEQFF. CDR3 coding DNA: TGCAGCACACAAAGGGGAGGCGAGCAGTTCTTC.